This TCR beta chain was captured in a study of low-dose radiotherapy and immunotherapy resistance in tumors (dated by TCRdb to between 2021 and 2024). Concerning the study at large: In Cohort 1, 0.5 Gy per fraction was delivered every 2 weeks, and a total PTV dose of 6.5 Gy was prescribed. Cohort 2 received 1 Gy per fraction every two weeks, with a total of 13 Gy over 26 weeks. Nivolumab and ipilimumab were both given intravenously, with nivolumab at a 240 mg flat dose every two weeks and ipilimumab at 1 mg/kg every six weeks. Intravenous cyclophosphamide at 200 mg/m2 was administered every two weeks, one day ahead of each radiation and immunotherapy administration. Starting on cycle 1 day 1, patients took 300 mg of aspirin by mouth once a day for four cycles. Trial participants were not randomized into treatment groups. The translational analysis covered eight patients: three from the first dose cohort and the first five from the second dose cohort.

First-strand cDNA was synthesized with Superscript III and a set of TRAV- and TRBV-specific primers, covering both TCRalpha and TCRbeta chains. TCRs were amplified with Phusion for around 20 PCR cycles using a constant-region primer together with the adapter attached to the V primers. Amplification of the isolated mRNA was done with the MessageAmp II aRNA Amplification Kit, which involved a roughly 15-hour in vitro transcription at 37 degrees C. mRNA for TCR sequencing was isolated with the Dynabeads mRNA DIRECT Purification Kit. Indexed Illumina adapters were added in a second Phusion PCR of 25 cycles, after which AMPure XP beads were used to purify the products. Deep sequencing of the TCRalpha and TCRbeta libraries was carried out on an Illumina MiniSeq instrument. Per the authors' processing: Custom Perl scripts pooled TCR sequences encoding the same protein, removed out-of-frame sequences and computed each clonotype's abundance. The analysis excluded TCR sequences that were supported by just one read. Shannon entropy, Gini index, clonality, richness, and the frequency of TCRs shared between repertoires were included as repertoire metrics. TCRdb reprocessing: public reads trimmed at Q25 with fastp, clones called with MiXCR, in-frame beta chains kept. A single entry per CDR3 protein holds the most common genes and DNA from its merged rows. None of the V and J calls come from the authors' own analysis; TCRdb made them. The sample contains 85,000 to 100,000 distinct CDR3 sequences, under 9.5% of them found a single time. In total, the top ten clones hold 0.8% to 1.3% of the sample.

This clonotype was counted at least ten times. Its specific antigen is unknown. No base-level quality is on record; no much larger clone is a single base apart. The sample's time point label, in plain terms: before trial treatment. The donors took part in RACIN, a single-arm, phase I, dose-escalation trial that combined nivolumab, ipilimumab, aspirin, low-dose cyclophosphamide and low-dose radiotherapy. To be eligible, a patient needed to have an advanced solid tumor that was TIL-negative. Via the germline V gene, CDR1 is SQVTM and CDR2 ANQGSEA. CDR3 length: 12 amino acids, cysteine to phenylalanine. Only the CDR3 region is kept as DNA, spanning 36 bases read in frame from base 1. V loses 7 bases, J loses 5 bases, and the germline ends lie 11 bases apart.

This TCR was recovered from a male donor with prostate cancer. Recombination joined TRBV29-1 with TRBJ1-4, with the D gene too uncertain to name. The sample in question was PBMCs, obtained before treatment. The CDR3 is CSGGRANEKLFF. The nucleotide sequence reads TGCAGCGGCGGACGGGCAAATGAAAAACTGTTTTTT.